This section outlines one T cell receptor (beta chain) sequence together with its context. V was shortened by 8 bases and J by 3 bases, with 26 bases between the two germline ends. Germline assignment: CDR1 SGHRS and CDR2 YFSETQ. This CDR3 has 18 amino acids. These data come from a study of blood T cell repertoires in COVID-19. Study in general: The United States, Italy and Spain were the sources of the acute and convalescent COVID-19 samples. Nucleic acid was either cDNA or gDNA, and it came from T cells, B-cell-depleted T cells, or PBMCs.

Original processing methods: Reference gene primer amplification gave nucleated cell count estimates. Produced via immunoSEQ multiplex PCR; TCRdb's table is partial and in-frame only. V and J calls and clone size are those listed in that table; D and trimming were worked out from the DNA. The sample has about 110,000 clones, about four fifths seen once; the top ten hold 13% to 15%. The receptor's source is a woman in her fifties or sixties with acute or convalescent COVID-19. Sequencing used peripheral blood. V is TRBV5-1 and J is TRBJ2-2, with D possibly TRBD1 on 7 matching bases. The CDR3 is CARESGVPEGAHTGELFF. As DNA, the CDR3 is TGCGCCAGGGAATCGGGGGTACCAGAGGGGGCCCACACCGGGGAGCTGTTTTTT.